This T cell receptor beta chain derives from a study of PD-1 blockade in classical Hodgkin lymphoma. Study results and limitations: Baseline TCR diversity was reportedly lower in newly diagnosed patients than healthy donors. Why the repertoires differ is still unclear, perhaps disease activity or prior therapy.

In regard to this clone: Its antigen remains unknown.

Documented time point: newly diagnosed, previously untreated cHL patient sample. Purified CD4+ T cells were obtained from thawed PBMCs through magnetic negative selection. Comparison PBMCs came from previously untreated, newly diagnosed classical Hodgkin lymphoma patients. This table comes from immunoSEQ multiplex PCR, and its TCRdb copy is limited to in-frame clones, with some not included. In the table there are about 34,000 clones, roughly 90% of which are singletons. This sequence was found in a human donor with classical Hodgkin lymphoma. Input material: CD4+ T cells from blood.

The CDR3 sequence: CASSLEGVGKAFF. The CDR3 bases are TGTGCCAGCAGCTTAGAAGGGGTCGGTAAAGCTTTCTTT. The V gene is TRBV7-2, the J gene TRBJ1-1; possibly TRBD1 for D (5 bases). The CDR3 extends over 13 amino acids. Germline V CDR1 and CDR2: SGHTA, FQGNSA. V dropped 1 base and J dropped 9 bases, with 12 bases sitting between them.